Listed below are T cell receptor beta chains from one sample, sequenced in a study of PD-L1 blockade in urothelial cancer. The repertoire was sequenced with immunoSEQ multiplex PCR; TCRdb's copy has only in-frame clones and lacks some. The sample holds roughly 110,000 clones, around 90% seen once. Sample: PBMCs, taken around atezolizumab (anti-PD-L1) treatment. Every receptor here comes from a man between 60 and 75 years old with urothelial cancer. CDR3s include the opening cysteine and the closing phenylalanine or tryptophan. A D gene is named only where the DNA matches it firmly. Some rows have no size entry. The others give once, few or many, or a class for an expanded clone.

j_call d_call clone_size v_call cdr3_nt cdr3_aa
TRBJ2-7 - - TRBV5-6 TGTGCCAGCAGTCCAGGATTCACCTACGAGCAGTACTTC CASSPGFTYEQYF
TRBJ2-1 TRBD2 - TRBV4-1 TGCGCCAGCAGCCAAGGACGCCAGCGGGGGGGCAACAATGAGCAGTTCTTC CASSQGRQRGGNNEQFF
TRBJ2-2 TRBD1 - TRBV5-1 TGCGCCAGCAGGATGGACAGGGCCGGGGAGCTGTTTTTT CASRMDRAGELFF
TRBJ1-2 - - TRBV4-1 TGCGCCAGCAGCCAAGAAACCCAGGTTAACTATGGCTACACCTTC CASSQETQVNYGYTF
TRBJ2-2 - - TRBV10-2 TGCGCCAGCAGTGAGTCGGGGGCCGGCACCGGGGAGCTGTTTTTT CASSESGAGTGELFF
TRBJ1-5 - - TRBV4-1 TGCGCCAGCAGCCAAGAACCGGGGATCAATCAGCCCCAGCATTTT CASSQEPGINQPQHF
TRBJ2-3 TRBD2 once TRBV5-4 TGTGCCATCCTAGCGGACCCCCAGGCAGATACGCAGTATTTT CAILADPQADTQYF
TRBJ2-3 - once TRBV7-2 TGTGCCAGCAGCTTAACTGCCACTAAAACAGATACGCAGTATTTT CASSLTATKTDTQYF
TRBJ2-1 - - TRBV4-2 TGTGCCAGCAGCCAAGGGAGGGACGCGATTCAGTTCTTC CASSQGRDAIQFF
TRBJ2-7 - - TRBV11-3 TGTGCCAGCAGCTTCCTTGAGGGACATTTCCCCTACGAGCAGTACTTC CASSFLEGHFPYEQYF
TRBJ2-7 TRBD1 - TRBV6-1 TGTGCCAGCAGACAGGGGGCAGGCTACGAGCAGTACTTC CASRQGAGYEQYF
TRBJ2-5 TRBD1 - TRBV19 TGTGCCAGTAGCGTGACCGGGACAGGGGGGGAGACCCAGTACTTC CASSVTGTGGETQYF
TRBJ2-7 TRBD2 few TRBV7-2 TGTGCCAGCAGCTTCGGACTAGCGGTTTCCTACGAGCAGTACTTC CASSFGLAVSYEQYF
TRBJ2-5 TRBD2 - TRBV29-1 TGCAGCGTTGCTAGCGGGAGTCAGGGAGAGACCCAGTACTTC CSVASGSQGETQYF
TRBJ2-3 - - TRBV6-5 TGTGCCAGCAGTAGTCCAGGCACAGATACGCAGTATTTT CASSSPGTDTQYF
TRBJ2-2 TRBD1 - TRBV10-1 TGCGCCAGCAGTGATCATCCAGGGGGCACCGGGGAGCTGTTTTTT CASSDHPGGTGELFF
TRBJ1-3 TRBD1 - TRBV5-5 TGTGCCAGCAGCTGGGGACAGGGAGGGGGAAACACCATATATTTT CASSWGQGGGNTIYF
TRBJ2-6 TRBD2 - TRBV28 TGTGCCAGCAGTAGGTTTGGGACTATAGCCGGGGCCAACGTCCTGACTTTC CASSRFGTIAGANVLTF
TRBJ2-2 - - TRBV27 TGTGCCAGCAGTTTATTCCAACTGGGGGAGCTGTTTTTT CASSLFQLGELFF
TRBJ2-3 TRBD2 - TRBV11-1 TGTGCCAGCAGCCCTAGCGGATTAACAGATACGCAGTATTTT CASSPSGLTDTQYF
TRBJ2-3 - - TRBV7-6 TGTGCCAGCAGCTTAGGGGTGGGGGCCAACACAGATACGCAGTATTTT CASSLGVGANTDTQYF
TRBJ1-5 TRBD1 once TRBV7-2 TGTGCCAGCAGCTTAGGGGGACAGCTCGCTCAGCCCCAGCATTTT CASSLGGQLAQPQHF
TRBJ1-1 TRBD1 - TRBV7-8 TGTGCCAGCAGCTCGGGGACAGGGGGCACTGAAGCTTTCTTT CASSSGTGGTEAFF
TRBJ2-1 - once TRBV30 TGTGCCTGGAGTGCGACATGGATCTACAATGAGCAGTTCTTC CAWSATWIYNEQFF
TRBJ2-2 TRBD2 - TRBV7-3 TGTGCCAGCAGCGTGGCGGGGGGAGTAGGCGGGGAGCTGTTTTTT CASSVAGGVGGELFF
TRBJ1-1 TRBD1 - TRBV7-2 TGTGCCAGCAGCCGCACCGGGACAGGGCCTGCCCGTTTCTTT CASSRTGTGPARFF
TRBJ1-1 - - TRBV11-2 TGTGCCAGCAAATATTGGGGGCCAAGCGCGGACACTGAAGCTTTCTTT CASKYWGPSADTEAFF
TRBJ2-7 TRBD2 - TRBV7-9 TGTGCCAGTCGAGGGACTAGCGGGGGCCGCAGCTCCTACGAGCAGTACTTC CASRGTSGGRSSYEQYF
TRBJ1-1 - - TRBV2 TGTGCCAGCACCCTAGAGAGTACTGAAGCTTTCTTT CASTLESTEAFF
TRBJ2-5 TRBD1 few TRBV9 TGTGCCAGCAGCCCTGACTCCCAGGGGGTCGGCCAGTACTTC CASSPDSQGVGQYF
TRBJ2-1 - - TRBV9 TGTGCCAGCAGCGCCAGTAGTTACCCCGGAGACAATGAGCAGTTCTTC CASSASSYPGDNEQFF
TRBJ2-7 - - TRBV6-1 TGTGCCAGCAGTATGGACTGGATCTACGAGCAGTACTTC CASSMDWIYEQYF
TRBJ2-5 TRBD2 - TRBV15 TGTGCCACCAGGCAGGGACTAGCGGAAGAGACCCAGTACTTC CATRQGLAEETQYF
TRBJ2-7 - - TRBV20-1 TGCAGTGCTTCGTCAGGGTACGAGCAGTACTTC CSASSGYEQYF
TRBJ1-1 - - TRBV6-5 TGTGCCACCCACACCGTCAGGACTGAAGCTTTCTTT CATHTVRTEAFF
TRBJ1-1 - - TRBV7-3 TGTGCCAGCAGCTCCCAGATGAACACTGAAGCTTTCTTT CASSSQMNTEAFF
TRBJ2-1 TRBD2 - TRBV5-4 TGTGCCAGCAGCGACCCAATGTGGGGGGGGAGCTCCTACAATGAGCAGTTCTTC CASSDPMWGGSSYNEQFF
TRBJ1-1 - few TRBV10-3 TGTGCCATCAGTGCCGGGAGCCGGGACACTGAAGCTTTCTTT CAISAGSRDTEAFF
TRBJ2-7 TRBD1 - TRBV5-1 TGCGCCAGCAGCGCGGGACAGGACTACGAGCAGTACTTC CASSAGQDYEQYF
TRBJ2-2 - - TRBV11-2 TGTGCCAGCAGCCCGGCGGCAAATTTTAGGAACACCGGGGAGCTGTTTTTT CASSPAANFRNTGELFF
TRBJ2-3 TRBD1 - TRBV5-1 TGCGCCAGCAGCCCCGGACAGGGGAGAGATACGCAGTATTTT CASSPGQGRDTQYF
TRBJ2-6 TRBD2 - TRBV10-3 TGTGCCATCAGGACGGGACTAGCGGAACGCTCTGGGGCCAACGTCCTGACTTTC CAIRTGLAERSGANVLTF
TRBJ2-2 TRBD1 - TRBV2 TGTGCCAGCAGTCCAGGGGGCTCCGGGGAGCTGTTTTTT CASSPGGSGELFF
TRBJ1-2 - once TRBV29-1 TGCAGCGTCGGGGTGGACAGAGACGGGGATGGCTACACCTTC CSVGVDRDGDGYTF
TRBJ2-1 TRBD2 - TRBV5-1 TGCGCCAGCAGCGTGTCCCTAGCGGGGGGGCCTCTCCACAATGAGCAGTTCTTC CASSVSLAGGPLHNEQFF
TRBJ2-3 - once TRBV5-1 TGCGCCAGCAATCCCGACATCACAGATACGCAGTATTTT CASNPDITDTQYF
TRBJ1-6 - - TRBV27 TGTGCCAGCAGACCTAAGACAGTGACCTATAATTCACCCCTCCACTTT CASRPKTVTYNSPLHF
TRBJ2-7 - - TRBV7-3 TGTGCCAGCAGCGTCGCAGGACAGAGCTCCTACGAGCAGTACTTC CASSVAGQSSYEQYF
TRBJ2-7 TRBD2 once TRBV29-1 TGCAGCGTTGAAGTGGCGGGGGGGCCCTACGAGCAGTACTTC CSVEVAGGPYEQYF